The rows below give T cell receptor beta chains drawn from one sample of a study of type 1 regulatory T cells. TCRdb independently ran MiXCR on the reads; one entry per CDR3 protein. In the table there are about 18,000 distinct CDR3 sequences, about 10% of which are singletons. The sequenced sample was CD4+ T cells, either the whole sample or a sorted fraction (not recorded which). The receptors stem from a human donor in good health. Each CDR3 is given with its conserved first and last residue. D genes are given only for firm matches. Rows give clone size only sometimes, using once, few, many, or a class for an expanded clone.

CASSLGGQNTEAFF,TGCGCCAGCAGCTTGGGGGGACAGAACACTGAAGCTTTCTTT,TRBV5-1,-,14,-,TRBJ1-1
CAWSVRNEQFF,TGTGCCTGGAGTGTACGCAATGAGCAGTTCTTC,TRBV30,many,11,-,TRBJ2-1
CASSSPGNEQFF,TGTGCCAGCAGCTCTCCGGGCAATGAGCAGTTCTTC,TRBV7-2,-,12,-,TRBJ2-1
CASSLVSGDSGRETQYF,TGTGCCAGCAGCTTAGTCTCAGGGGACAGCGGCCGGGAGACCCAGTACTTC,TRBV7-9,many,17,TRBD1,TRBJ2-5
CSARHKGFEQYF,TGCAGTGCTAGGCACAAGGGGTTCGAGCAGTACTTC,TRBV20-1,many,12,-,TRBJ2-7
CASSRGGRSGGTDTQYF,TGTGCCAGCTCTCGAGGGGGGCGGAGCGGGGGCACAGATACGCAGTATTTT,TRBV7-2,medium-sized,17,-,TRBJ2-3
CASSPPGGTNQPQHF,TGTGCCAGCTCACCTCCCGGTGGGACGAATCAGCCCCAGCATTTT,TRBV18,medium-sized,15,-,TRBJ1-5
CSARSDELAVIPLTSYEQYF,TGCAGTGCTCGATCGGACGAGCTAGCGGTTATCCCACTCACCTCCTACGAGCAGTACTTC,TRBV20-1,few,20,TRBD2,TRBJ2-7
CASSPGTGDYETQYF,TGCGCCAGCAGCCCCGGGACAGGCGACTATGAGACCCAGTACTTC,TRBV5-1,few,15,TRBD1,TRBJ2-5
CASSDRRNSPLHF,TGCGCCAGCAGCGACAGGAGAAATTCACCCCTCCACTTT,TRBV5-1,many,13,-,TRBJ1-6
CASSTGNRGGTEAFF,TGTGCCAGCAGCACTGGAAACAGGGGGGGGACTGAAGCTTTCTTT,TRBV28,medium-sized,15,TRBD1,TRBJ1-1
CASSQASGSGSSDGEQFF,TGCGCCAGCAGCCAAGCCAGTGGTAGCGGGAGTAGTGATGGTGAGCAGTTCTTC,TRBV4-1,few,18,TRBD2,TRBJ2-1
CASSLVGTEYGYTF,TGTGCCAGCAGCTTAGTTGGGACAGAGTATGGCTACACCTTC,TRBV7-6,few,14,TRBD1,TRBJ1-2
CSVLLWTSGRARETQYF,TGCAGCGTCCTCCTTTGGACTAGCGGGAGGGCCAGAGAGACCCAGTACTTC,TRBV29-1,few,17,TRBD2,TRBJ2-5
CASSFGSPPGELFF,TGTGCCAGCAGCTTCGGGAGCCCCCCCGGGGAGCTGTTTTTT,TRBV7-8,-,14,-,TRBJ2-2
CAASDPGLDADTQYF,TGTGCCGCCAGTGACCCGGGACTGGATGCAGATACGCAGTATTTT,TRBV24-1,-,15,-,TRBJ2-3
CASSPTLAGGENIQYF,TGTGCCAGCAGTCCCACGTTGGCAGGGGGAGAAAACATTCAGTACTTC,TRBV28,many,16,TRBD1,TRBJ2-4
CASFPHGSNTDTQYF,TGCGCCAGTTTCCCCCATGGCAGTAACACAGATACGCAGTATTTT,TRBV5-1,many,15,-,TRBJ2-3
CASRPHSGGGLGELFF,TGTGCCAGCAGACCTCACTCGGGTGGAGGATTGGGGGAGCTGTTTTTT,TRBV12-3/TRBV12-4,many,16,-,TRBJ2-2
CASSLGGTSGNSYEQYF,TGTGCCAGCAGTTTGGGCGGGACTAGCGGGAACTCCTACGAGCAGTACTTC,TRBV12-3/TRBV12-4,many,17,TRBD2,TRBJ2-7
CASSPSLTRGVAKNIQYF,TGTGCCAGCAGCCCTAGCTTAACCCGCGGGGTAGCCAAAAACATTCAGTACTTC,TRBV11-2,many,18,-,TRBJ2-4
CAWSGSTEAFF,TGTGCCTGGAGTGGATCCACTGAAGCTTTCTTT,TRBV30,few,11,-,TRBJ1-1
CATSDSFDSIQETQYF,TGTGCCACCAGTGATTCCTTTGACTCAATCCAAGAGACCCAGTACTTC,TRBV24-1,many,16,-,TRBJ2-5
CASSPRGVSSNEQFF,TGTGCCAGCAGTCCCAGGGGAGTTAGTAGCAATGAGCAGTTCTTC,TRBV7-9,few,15,-,TRBJ2-1